This paragraph covers one T cell receptor beta chain sequence. Repertoires were generated with immunoSEQ multiplex PCR, while TCRdb's copy carries only in-frame clones and drops some. This sample has some 80,000 clones, with around nine tenths found just once. Germline V CDR1 and CDR2: LGHNA, YNFKEQ. Unmatched junction bases numbered 0, after V lost 3 bases and J lost 2 bases. There are 14 residues in the CDR3. The record originates from a study of technical replicates of blood from a handful of donors. J is TRBJ1-2 and V is TRBV4-2; 10 nucleotides align to TRBD1. Sample: T cells isolated from PBMCs. This TCR was sampled from a human donor in good health. CDR3 DNA sequence: TGTGCCAGCAGCCAGGACAGGGGGAACTATGGCTACACCTTC. This gives the protein CASSQDRGNYGYTF.